This T cell receptor (beta chain) was recovered during a study of T cells in Graves' hyperthyroidism and ophthalmopathy. Turning to this clonotype: No antigen is known for it.

The germline CDR1 and CDR2 sequences are ENHRY and SYGVKD. V was clipped by 4 bases and J by 2 bases; unmatched bases: 4. The CDR3 is 14 amino acids. Enrolled ophthalmopathy patients presented with a Clinical Activity Score of at least 3, a NOSPECS grade of at least 4, and disease duration under 3 months. Diagnosis relied on clinical symptoms, serum thyroxine and TRAb, thyroid ultrasound and orbital computed tomography. The study, taken as a whole, reports: Most clonotypes expanded in the thyroid (above 0.001) were also present in blood.

Amplification of TCR beta CDR3 regions used RNA as the template. In the first-round RT-PCR of the TCR CDR3, the HTBI primer set was used. From the multiplex PCR reads, TCRdb called clonotypes with MiXCR, one entry per CDR3 protein. Here the sample spans 700,000 or so distinct CDR3 sequences, roughly 14% being singletons. This sequence originates from a woman between 50 and 59 years old with Graves' ophthalmopathy. The rearrangement links TRBV10-3 to TRBJ2-5, with 7 bases fitting TRBD1. What was sequenced was blood. Here the CDR3 reads CAISGLQGQETQYF. CDR3 sequence (DNA): TGTGCCATCAGTGGTCTACAGGGGCAAGAGACCCAGTACTTC.